The next 19 T cell receptor beta chains were all read from a single sample in a study of shared clonotypes between healthy human individuals. The protocol was immunoSEQ multiplex PCR, while the TCRdb copy is restricted to in-frame clones and leaves out a portion. This table holds a few hundred thousand clones, roughly 96% found once. The sequencing input was memory CD8+ T cells sorted from blood. Documented subset: CD45RO+ cells pooled with CCR7-negative TemRA cells. These receptors originate from a young man in good health.

Remarks on this clone: This sample also contains other DNA sequences that code for the same CDR3. V usage is TRBV28 and J usage is TRBJ1-5; D is uncertain. This CDR3 region has 12 residues. Germline lookup yields CDR1 MDHEN and CDR2 SYDVKM. Trimming cost V 3 bases and J 4 bases, with 4 bases left between them. The CDR3 is CASSLRNQPQHF. Here the CDR3 DNA reads TGTGCCAGCAGTTTGCGGAATCAGCCCCAGCATTTT.

The V gene is TRBV19, the J gene TRBJ2-7; D unclear. The CDR3 has 13 amino acids. Deletions cut 3 bases from V and 1 base from J, with 7 bases between. Germline V gives CDR1 LNHDA, CDR2 SQIVND (reference sequence). In DNA form, the CDR3 reads TGTGCCAGTAGTATTATCGGTTCCTACGAGCAGTACTTC. As protein: CASSIIGSYEQYF. The entire variable domain, with the rest obtained from reference TRBV19 and TRBJ2-7, is as follows: DGGITQSPKYLFRKEGQNVTLSCEQNLNHDAMYWYRQDPGQGLRLIYYSQIVNDFQKGDIAEGYSVSREKKESFPLTVTSAQKNPTAFYLCASSIIGSYEQYFGPGTRLTVT.

The gene calls are TRBV2 and TRBJ1-5, with TRBD1 identical over 9 bases. Germline V gives CDR1 SNHLY, CDR2 FYNNEI. V dropped 6 bases and J dropped 3; count of bases not matched to a gene: 3. The CDR3 runs 14 residues. For the CDR3, the DNA is TGTGCCAGCAGGGGACAGGGCTACAATCAGCCCCAGCATTTT. It translates to CASRGQGYNQPQHF.

This clone was counted a single time. The chain couples TRBV5-4 to TRBJ2-7, with TRBD1 matching 10 bases. The CDR3 is 15 amino acids. Germline trimming cut 5 bases from V and 7 bases from J; bases unmatched to any gene: 12. The germline gives CDR1 SGHNT, CDR2 YYREEE (reference sequence). The chain's CDR3 is CASSKTGTGAGEQYF. The CDR3, as DNA: TGTGCCAGCAGTAAAACCGGGACAGGGGCGGGGGAGCAGTACTTC.

V is TRBV5-1 and J is TRBJ2-7, with 9 bases aligning to TRBD2. V gave up 5 bases and J gave up 2 bases; unmatched junction bases: 8. The CDR3 covers 15 residues. Germline V lookup: CDR1 SGHRS, CDR2 YFSETQ. Written as DNA, the CDR3 is TGCGCCAGCAGTTCGTTAGCGGGAGTAACCTACGAGCAGTACTTC. Its protein product is CASSSLAGVTYEQYF.

This clone appeared once. J is TRBJ2-2 and V is TRBV7-3, with D uncertain. The germline gives CDR1 SGHTA, CDR2 FQGTGA. This CDR3 has 12 residues. The V end was cut by 5 bases, the J end by 3 bases, with 4 bases between. The CDR3 is CASSPHTGELFF. The CDR3 DNA is TGTGCCAGCAGCCCTCACACCGGGGAGCTGTTTTTT.

This chain connects TRBV11-3 to TRBJ2-7; possible D gene TRBD2, 6 bases. Looked up from germline, CDR1 is SGHNT and CDR2 is YENEEA. This CDR3 has 13 amino acids. Trimming took 5 bases from V and 6 from J, leaving 14 bases between them. This chain's CDR3 is CASSRDGRGEQYF. The CDR3 bases are TGTGCCAGCAGCAGGGACGGGAGAGGCGAGCAGTACTTC.

CDR3 in amino acids: CASSQGRDRGGRVEKLFF. As DNA, the CDR3 is TGTGCCAGCAGCCAGGGCCGGGACAGGGGGGGCAGAGTTGAAAAACTGTTTTTT. The gene calls are TRBV7-2 and TRBJ1-4; 11 bases align to TRBD1. From germline, CDR1 is SGHTA and CDR2 FQGNSA. The CDR3 runs 18 residues. V was pared by 5 bases and J by 7 bases, with 15 bases of the junction left unmatched.

This chain links TRBV4-2 with TRBJ2-1, with a tentative D call TRBD1 (7 bases). Germline V CDR1 and CDR2: LGHNA, YNFKEQ. CDR3 length: 17 amino acids. Trimming removed 2 bases at V and 2 bases at J, with 16 bases between. The CDR3, as DNA: TGTGCCAGCAGCCAACCCACTGGGGGGACAGCCTACAATGAGCAGTTCTTC. This sequence encodes CASSQPTGGTAYNEQFF.

The V and J genes are TRBV7-2 and TRBJ2-3; D possibly corresponds to TRBD2 (6 bases). V dropped 5 bases and J dropped 2 bases, with 14 bases sitting between them. The length of the CDR3 is 15 residues. Germline V gene lookup returns CDR1 SGHTA and CDR2 FQGNSA. CDR3: CASSLLAAYTDTQYF. CDR3 nucleotides: TGTGCCAGCAGCCTATTAGCGGCTTACACAGATACGCAGTATTTT. The full variable domain, in which reference TRBV7-2 and TRBJ2-3 provide the parts outside the CDR3, is GAGVSQSPSNKVTEKGKDVELRCDPISGHTALYWYRQSLGQGLEFLIYFQGNSAPDKSGLPSDRFSAERTGGSVSTLTIQRTQQEDSAVYLCASSLLAAYTDTQYFGPGTRLTVL.

CDR3 sequence: CASSPPRGSWYEQYF. The DNA of the CDR3 is TGTGCCAGCAGCCCACCCCGCGGGAGTTGGTACGAGCAGTACTTC. The chain links TRBV9 to TRBJ2-7; 7 bases match TRBD2. Germline-derived CDR1 and CDR2 are SGDLS and YYNGEE. J was trimmed by 4 bases and V by 4 bases; bases with no gene match: 11. The CDR3 is made up of 15 amino acids.

The chain joins TRBV4-2 to TRBJ2-1; no firm D call. CDR1 is LGHNA and CDR2 is YNFKEQ in the germline V gene. Between the trimmed V and J ends, which lost 1 base and 10 bases, there was a span of 11 bases. This CDR3 is built from 13 residues. The CDR3 sequence: CASSQARKGEQFF. The CDR3 nucleotides read TGTGCCAGCAGCCAAGCTAGGAAAGGGGAGCAGTTCTTC.

The rearrangement uses TRBV28 and TRBJ1-1; 9 bases are shared with TRBD1. This CDR3 is built from 14 residues. Germline-derived CDR1 and CDR2 are MDHEN and SYDVKM. V was pared by 4 bases and J by 6 bases, with 6 bases of the junction left unmatched. CDR3 bases: TGTGCCAGCAGTTATCCGGGACAGGGCGCTGAAGCTTTCTTT. It translates to CASSYPGQGAEAFF.

This clone was observed once. The chain employs TRBV28 and TRBJ2-5; no clear D. V lost 1 base and J 6 bases, leaving 6 bases between the germline ends. The CDR3 length is 12 residues. The germline V gene encodes CDR1 MDHEN and CDR2 SYDVKM. CDR3 in amino acids: CASSLLGKTQYF. The CDR3 DNA reads as TGTGCCAGCAGTTTATTGGGGAAGACCCAGTACTTC.

This chain connects TRBV27 to TRBJ2-2; D remains unclear. Germline-derived CDR1 and CDR2 are MNHEY and SMNVEV (reference sequence). The CDR3 runs 17 residues. The V end lost 3 bases, the J end lost 1 base, and 15 bases lay between the germline ends. CDR3 loop: CASSFGFSTRNTGELFF. Here the CDR3 DNA reads TGTGCCAGCAGTTTTGGATTCTCGACAAGGAACACCGGGGAGCTGTTTTTT.

V is TRBV7-2 and J is TRBJ2-3; 13 nucleotides line up with TRBD2. Germline CDR1 and CDR2: SGHTA and FQGNSA. This CDR3 region has 16 residues. V lost 5 bases to trimming and J lost 4 bases; unmatched junction nucleotides: 6. The CDR3 protein is CASSRTSGSGADTQYF. DNA of the CDR3: TGTGCCAGCAGCCGGACTAGCGGGAGTGGGGCAGATACGCAGTATTTT.

The chain combines TRBV11-1 with TRBJ2-6, with D maybe TRBD1 (6 bases). CDR3 size: 17 residues. Trimming shortened V by 3 bases and J by 0 bases, and 12 bases separated the two germline ends. Germline CDR1 SGHAT, CDR2 FQDESV (reference sequence). CDR3 coding DNA: TGTGCCAGCAGCTTTGCAGGGGCCTACTCTGGGGCCAACGTCCTGACTTTC. Translation gives CASSFAGAYSGANVLTF.

This clone was found a few times. V is TRBV28 and J is TRBJ1-2; no clear D gene. CDR3 length equals 14 residues. From germline, CDR1 is MDHEN and CDR2 SYDVKM. V dropped 3 bases and J dropped 5 bases, with 13 bases sitting between them. CDR3 loop: CASSFRLRPYGYTF. The CDR3 nucleotides read TGTGCCAGCAGTTTTAGGTTGCGCCCGTATGGCTACACCTTC.

V and J are TRBV28 and TRBJ2-5, with D unclear. Germline V CDR1 and CDR2: MDHEN, SYDVKM. V was trimmed by 4 bases and J by 5 bases, leaving 14 bases between them. The length of the CDR3 is 14 residues. The CDR3 sequence is CASSSKGPGETQYF. The CDR3 bases are TGTGCCAGCAGTTCGAAGGGTCCTGGGGAGACCCAGTACTTC.